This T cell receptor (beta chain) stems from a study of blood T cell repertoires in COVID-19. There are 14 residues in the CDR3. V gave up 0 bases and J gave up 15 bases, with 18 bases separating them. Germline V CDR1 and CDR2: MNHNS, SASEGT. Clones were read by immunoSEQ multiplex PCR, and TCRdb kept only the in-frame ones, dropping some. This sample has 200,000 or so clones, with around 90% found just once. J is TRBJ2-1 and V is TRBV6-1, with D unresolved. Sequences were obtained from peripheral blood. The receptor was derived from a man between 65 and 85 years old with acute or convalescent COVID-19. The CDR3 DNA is TGTGCCAGCAGTGAAGCGCTTAGTGTATTCGGTATGTTCTTC. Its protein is CASSEALSVFGMFF.